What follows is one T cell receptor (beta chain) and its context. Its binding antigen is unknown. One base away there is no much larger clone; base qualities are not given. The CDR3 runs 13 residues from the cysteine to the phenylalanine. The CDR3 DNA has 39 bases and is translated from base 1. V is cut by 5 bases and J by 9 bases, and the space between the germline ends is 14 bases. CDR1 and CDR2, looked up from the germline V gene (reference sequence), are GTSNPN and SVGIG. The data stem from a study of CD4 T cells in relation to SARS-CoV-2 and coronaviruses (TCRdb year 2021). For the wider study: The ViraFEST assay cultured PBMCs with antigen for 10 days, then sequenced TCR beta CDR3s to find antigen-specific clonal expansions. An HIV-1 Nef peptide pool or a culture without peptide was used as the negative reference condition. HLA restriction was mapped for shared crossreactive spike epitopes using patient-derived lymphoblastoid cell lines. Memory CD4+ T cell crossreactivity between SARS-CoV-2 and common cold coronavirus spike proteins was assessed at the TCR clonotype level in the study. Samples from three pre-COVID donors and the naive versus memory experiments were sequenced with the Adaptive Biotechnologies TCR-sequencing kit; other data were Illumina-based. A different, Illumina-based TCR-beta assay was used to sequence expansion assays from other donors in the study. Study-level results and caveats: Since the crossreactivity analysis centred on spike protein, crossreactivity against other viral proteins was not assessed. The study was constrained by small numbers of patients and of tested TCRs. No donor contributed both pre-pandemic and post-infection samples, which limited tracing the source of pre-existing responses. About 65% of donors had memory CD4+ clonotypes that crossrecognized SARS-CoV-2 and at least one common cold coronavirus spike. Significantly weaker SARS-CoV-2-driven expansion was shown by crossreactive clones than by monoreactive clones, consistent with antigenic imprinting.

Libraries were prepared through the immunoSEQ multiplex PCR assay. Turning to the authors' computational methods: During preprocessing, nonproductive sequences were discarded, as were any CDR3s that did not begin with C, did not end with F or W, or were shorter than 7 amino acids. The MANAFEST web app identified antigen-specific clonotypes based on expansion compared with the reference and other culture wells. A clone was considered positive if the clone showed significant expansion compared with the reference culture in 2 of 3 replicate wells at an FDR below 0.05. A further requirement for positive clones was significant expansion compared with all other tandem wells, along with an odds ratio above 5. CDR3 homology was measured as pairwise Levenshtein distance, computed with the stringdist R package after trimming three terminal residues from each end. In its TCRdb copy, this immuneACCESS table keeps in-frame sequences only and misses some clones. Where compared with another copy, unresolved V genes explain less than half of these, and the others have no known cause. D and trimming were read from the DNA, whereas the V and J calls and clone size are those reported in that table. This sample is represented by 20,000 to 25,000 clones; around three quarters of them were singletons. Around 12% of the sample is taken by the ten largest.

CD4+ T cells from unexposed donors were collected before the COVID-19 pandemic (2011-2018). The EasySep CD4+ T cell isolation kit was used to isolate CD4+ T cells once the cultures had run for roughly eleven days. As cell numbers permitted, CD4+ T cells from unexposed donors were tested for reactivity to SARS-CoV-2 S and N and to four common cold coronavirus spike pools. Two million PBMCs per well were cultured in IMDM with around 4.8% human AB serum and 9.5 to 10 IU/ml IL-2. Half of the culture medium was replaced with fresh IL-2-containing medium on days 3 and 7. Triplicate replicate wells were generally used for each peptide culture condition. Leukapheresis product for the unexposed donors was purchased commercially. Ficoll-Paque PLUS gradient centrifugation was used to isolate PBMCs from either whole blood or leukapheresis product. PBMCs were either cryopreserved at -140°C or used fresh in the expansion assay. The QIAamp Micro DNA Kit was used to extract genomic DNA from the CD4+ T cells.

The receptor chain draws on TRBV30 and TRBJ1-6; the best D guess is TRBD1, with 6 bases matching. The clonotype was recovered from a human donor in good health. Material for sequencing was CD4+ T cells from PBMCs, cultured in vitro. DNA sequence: TGTGCCTGGGGAACAGGGTTGTCTTCACCCCTCCACTTT. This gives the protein CAWGTGLSSPLHF.